One and the same sample provided the 30 T cell receptor beta chains below, sequenced in a study of Ad26.COV2.S vaccination and SARS-CoV-2 variants (dated by TCRdb to about 2021). Reading the label with the study, this specimen's treatment or condition is: 15 to 20 received Ad26.COV2.S at low or high dose, single or two shots; several received placebo; per-sample allocation not given. Repertoires of vaccine and placebo recipients were sequenced from samples collected on day 63 after the first injection. Library preparation used the immunoSEQ multiplex PCR assay. Entries here come from immuneACCESS through TCRdb and include only in-frame sequences with V and J called. Some clones fail to appear in such tables; in the studies checked, an unresolved V gene covers under half of the shortfall, and the cause of the remainder is unknown. The sample table shows 410,000 or so clones, and 92% are seen once. The ten largest account for about 1.7% of the sample.

The source material was peripheral blood, sampled in a trial of Ad26.COV2.S vaccine versus placebo. These receptors were taken from a person between 18 and 65 years old who received the Ad26.COV2.S COVID-19 vaccine or a placebo.

The V gene is TRBV27, the J gene TRBJ2-2; D is possibly TRBD1 (6 bases). There are 14 residues in the CDR3. The germline V gene encodes CDR1 MNHEY and CDR2 SMNVEV (reference sequence). The V end lost 0 bases, the J end lost 9 bases, and 11 bases lay between the germline ends. Here the CDR3 DNA reads TGTGCCAGCAGTTTATCCAGGGGTTCTAGGGAGCTGTTTTTT. It is translated as CASSLSRGSRELFF.

The V gene is TRBV19, the J gene TRBJ1-1, with 8 bases lining up with TRBD1. Germline-derived CDR1 and CDR2 are LNHDA and SQIVND (reference sequence). V shed 3 bases, J shed 11 bases, and the junction held 8 bases outside the gene matches. The CDR3 length is 13 residues. Here the CDR3 reads CASSISQGARAFF. CDR3 nucleotides: TGTGCCAGTAGTATCAGCCAGGGGGCAAGGGCTTTCTTT.

This chain connects TRBV28 to TRBJ1-1, with D tentatively TRBD1 (5 bases). The germline V gene encodes CDR1 MDHEN and CDR2 SYDVKM. This CDR3 region has 14 residues. Trimming left V 3 bases short and J 3 bases short, with 11 bases between. The CDR3 here is CASSLRWDDTEAFF. The CDR3 DNA reads as TGTGCCAGCAGTTTGAGGTGGGACGACACTGAAGCTTTCTTT.

The V and J genes are TRBV2 and TRBJ2-2; D call uncertain. The V end was cut by 4 bases, the J end by 6 bases, with 9 bases between. CDR1 is SNHLY and CDR2 is FYNNEI in the germline V gene. The CDR3 runs to 13 residues. DNA for the CDR3: TGTGCCAGCAGTGGTGGTTGGGCCGGGGAGCTGTTTTTT. Protein sequence: CASSGGWAGELFF.

The chain links TRBV4-3 to TRBJ2-7; no definite D call. Germline V gene lookup returns CDR1 LGHNA and CDR2 YSLEER. The germline V and J ends were trimmed by 0 bases and 2 bases, with 17 bases remaining between them. CDR3 size: 17 residues. The CDR3 DNA reads as TGCGCCAGCAGCCAAGATAAGCTCCGGGCGCCGACCTACGAGCAGTACTTC. Translated: CASSQDKLRAPTYEQYF.

The rearrangement joins TRBV12-5 to TRBJ2-5; 9 bases line up with TRBD2. Germline V gene sequence: CDR1 LGHNT, CDR2 FRNRAP. J lost 5 bases, V lost 7 bases, and 8 bases had no gene match. This CDR3 spans 14 amino acids. CDR3 amino acids: CASATGLAGETQYF. The CDR3 DNA is TGTGCTAGTGCCACGGGACTAGCCGGGGAGACCCAGTACTTC. Together with reference TRBV12-5 and TRBJ2-5, the CDR3 gives the full variable domain: DARVTQTPRHKVTEMGQEVTMRCQPILGHNTVFWYRQTMMQGLELLAYFRNRAPLDDSGMPKDRFSAEMPDATLATLKIQPSEPRDSAVYFCASATGLAGETQYFGPGTRLLVL.

V is TRBV15 and J is TRBJ2-2; 10 nucleotides agree with TRBD1. CDR3 length: 17 residues. The junction had 8 bases not matched to a gene; V was cut back by 2 bases and J by 5 bases. Germline assignment: CDR1 LNHNV and CDR2 YYDKDF (reference sequence). The CDR3 DNA sequence: TGTGCCACCAGCAGAAAACCCGGGACAGGGGTAACCGGGGAGCTGTTTTTT. Its translation is CATSRKPGTGVTGELFF.

This clone appeared a few times. The chain employs TRBV2 and TRBJ1-5; D remains unclear. In germline, CDR1 is SNHLY, CDR2 FYNNEI. CDR3 length: 12 amino acids. V lost 6 bases and J 4 bases, leaving 7 bases between the germline ends. The CDR3 here is CASSGENQPQHF. CDR3 sequence (DNA): TGTGCCAGCAGCGGGGAGAATCAGCCCCAGCATTTT.

The chain combines TRBV2 with TRBJ2-7; D is perhaps TRBD1 (6 bases). This CDR3 spans 11 amino acids. V dropped 3 bases and J dropped 7 bases, with 7 bases sitting between them. The germline V gene has CDR1 SNHLY and CDR2 FYNNEI. The CDR3 region has the DNA TGTGCCAGCAGTGATGGACAGGAGCAGTACTTC. Amino acids: CASSDGQEQYF.

The chain has TRBV4-3 and TRBJ1-2, with 7 bases that match TRBD1. The CDR3 runs to 16 residues. Trimming removed 1 base from V and 4 bases from J; junction bases left unmatched: 9. The germline V gene encodes CDR1 LGHNA and CDR2 YSLEER. DNA of the CDR3: TGCGCCAGCAGCCAAGTCCCGGGACAGATCATCTATGGCTACACCTTC. It is translated as CASSQVPGQIIYGYTF.

The chain's CDR3 is CASSLRSGGVGETQYF. The CDR3 bases are TGTGCCAGCAGCTTACGTAGTGGAGGGGTTGGGGAGACCCAGTACTTC. This rearrangement joins TRBV7-2 to TRBJ2-5; the D gene is possibly TRBD2 (6 bases). V lost 2 bases to trimming and J lost 5 bases, with 18 bases between them. The germline gives CDR1 SGHTA, CDR2 FQGNSA. The CDR3 loop spans 16 amino acids.

This clone has just one count. The chain uses TRBV18 and TRBJ1-1; 8 bases map to TRBD1. The junction had 9 bases not matched to a gene; V was cut back by 8 bases and J by 4 bases. The CDR3 is 14 amino acids. Germline V gene lookup returns CDR1 KGHSH and CDR2 LQKENI. Here the CDR3 reads CASAEDRGPTEAFF. The DNA of the CDR3 is TGTGCCAGCGCAGAAGACAGGGGCCCCACTGAAGCTTTCTTT.

The chain combines TRBV12-5 with TRBJ2-1; 10 bases are a match to TRBD1. Unmatched junction bases numbered 7, after V lost 0 bases and J lost 2 bases. The germline V gene encodes CDR1 LGHNT and CDR2 FRNRAP. The CDR3 runs to 18 residues. In DNA, the CDR3 is TGTGCTAGTGGTTTGGTACTGGGGACAGGGGAAACCTACAATGAGCAGTTCTTC. Its translation: CASGLVLGTGETYNEQFF.

The chain carries TRBV28 and TRBJ2-3; TRBD1 matches 9 bases. The CDR3 spans 12 residues. Germline V gene sequence: CDR1 MDHEN, CDR2 SYDVKM. CDR3 sequence (DNA): TGTGCGGAGGGACAGGGTACAGATACGCAGTATTTT. Encoded protein: CAEGQGTDTQYF.

The chain couples TRBV3-1 (or the pseudogene TRBV3-2) to TRBJ1-1, with D unresolved. Germline V gene lookup returns CDR1 LGHDT and CDR2 YNNKEL (reference sequence). This CDR3 has 14 residues. V was trimmed by 6 bases and J by 2 bases, leaving 13 bases between them. CDR3 sequence: CASSWAQLNTEAFF. The CDR3 bases are TGTGCCAGCAGTTGGGCCCAACTCAACACTGAAGCTTTCTTT.

The chain recombines TRBV7-9 with TRBJ1-2, with D hard to call. The CDR3 totals 13 residues. Between the trimmed V and J ends, which lost 5 bases and 3 bases, there was a span of 10 bases. Germline V gene sequence: CDR1 SEHNR, CDR2 FQNEAQ (reference sequence). The CDR3 spells CASSLGLYYGYTF. CDR3 DNA: TGTGCCAGCAGCCTAGGACTGTACTATGGCTACACCTTC.

This rearrangement joins TRBV7-6 to TRBJ2-3; D might be TRBD1 (6 bases). CDR3 length: 16 residues. From germline, CDR1 is SGHVS and CDR2 FNYEAQ. Trimming stripped 4 bases from V and 1 base from J, with 15 bases between. The CDR3 DNA reads TGTGCCAGCAGCTCAAGTACAGGGTCCCGCACAGATACGCAGTATTTT. Translated: CASSSSTGSRTDTQYF.

The chain uses TRBV11-2 and TRBJ2-7; D gene uncertain. Per the germline V gene, CDR1 is SGHAT and CDR2 is FQNNGV. Trimming removed 2 bases from V and 2 bases from J, with 7 bases in between. The CDR3 totals 13 residues. CDR3 region: CASSLSTTYEQYF. CDR3 in DNA: TGTGCCAGCAGCTTAAGTACCACCTACGAGCAGTACTTC.

The J gene is TRBJ1-2, the V gene TRBV6-6; weak D call: TRBD1 (6 bases). In germline, CDR1 is MNHNY, CDR2 SVGAGI (reference sequence). The CDR3 has 12 amino acids. Trimming removed 6 bases from V and 5 bases from J, with 10 bases in between. The CDR3 sequence: CASRTTGYGYTF. The CDR3 nucleotides read TGTGCCAGCAGAACAACAGGGTATGGCTACACCTTC.

This chain uses TRBV7-2 with TRBJ1-2; 10 bases match TRBD1. This CDR3 has 12 amino acids. The V and J ends lost 5 bases and 11 bases, in that order; junction bases with no gene match: 5. CDR1 is SGHTA and CDR2 is FQGNSA in the germline V gene. CDR3 DNA sequence: TGTGCCAGCAGCATGGACAGGGGGTGGTACACCTTC. Translated, it gives CASSMDRGWYTF.

The rearrangement uses TRBV25-1 and TRBJ2-5; no reliable D call. CDR1 and CDR2 (germline): MGHDK, SYGVNS. The CDR3 consists of 12 residues. The V end was cut by 5 bases, the J end by 7 bases, with 11 bases between. DNA for the CDR3: TGTGCCAGCAGTTCCCTGGGGTGGACCCAGTACTTC. This translates into CASSSLGWTQYF.

This chain uses TRBV18 with TRBJ1-1; D unresolved. Trimming removed 3 bases from V and 5 bases from J, with 16 bases in between. CDR3 length equals 15 residues. Germline V gives CDR1 KGHSH, CDR2 LQKENI. The CDR3 region has the DNA TGTGCCAGCTCACCGGCCGGCGGGTTAGGGACTGAAGCTTTCTTT. The encoded protein is CASSPAGGLGTEAFF.

This clone was observed a few times. CDR3 amino acids: CASSRTSGDTYEQYF. Written as DNA, the CDR3 is TGTGCCAGCAGCCGGACTAGCGGGGATACCTACGAGCAGTACTTC. V is TRBV5-5 and J is TRBJ2-7; TRBD2 matches at 12 bases. Germline CDR1 and CDR2: SGHKS and YYEKEE (reference sequence). Unmatched junction bases numbered 4, after V lost 4 bases and J lost 2 bases. The CDR3 loop spans 15 amino acids.

The CDR3 region is CATSKSRDSNQPQHF. The CDR3 DNA reads as TGTGCCACCAGCAAGTCTAGAGATAGCAATCAGCCCCAGCATTTT. V is TRBV15 and J is TRBJ1-5; the D is unclear. CDR1 and CDR2 from the germline V gene are LNHNV and YYDKDF (reference sequence). Trimming shortened V by 4 bases and J by 0 bases, and 10 bases separated the two germline ends. The CDR3 has 15 amino acids.

The V and J genes are TRBV9 and TRBJ2-7; perhaps TRBD2 as D (5 bases). CDR3 length: 15 residues. Per germline, CDR1 SGDLS and CDR2 YYNGEE. V lost 4 bases and J lost 2, with 16 bases in between. CDR3 sequence reads: CASSQGLTSTYEQYF. The CDR3 nucleotides read TGTGCCAGCAGCCAAGGACTCACCAGCACCTACGAGCAGTACTTC.

The V and J genes are TRBV5-1 and TRBJ2-3; D not certain. The germline gives CDR1 SGHRS, CDR2 YFSETQ. Trimming stripped 2 bases from V and 6 bases from J, with 4 bases between. This CDR3 spans 11 amino acids. CDR3 sequence reads: CASSFGDTQYF. DNA of the CDR3: TGCGCCAGCAGCTTTGGGGATACGCAGTATTTT.

V and J are TRBV5-6 and TRBJ2-3; perhaps TRBD1 as D (5 bases). Germline CDR1 and CDR2: SGHDT and YYEEEE. The CDR3 contains 15 residues. Trimming left V 0 bases short and J 0 bases short, with 8 bases between. CDR3 in amino acids: CASSLVPGSTDTQYF. For the CDR3, the DNA is TGTGCCAGCAGCTTGGTACCAGGGAGCACAGATACGCAGTATTTT.

The CDR3: CASRGQGGIYGYTF. The CDR3 nucleotides read TGTGCCAGCAGGGGACAAGGGGGAATCTATGGCTACACCTTC. The chain links TRBV6-5 to TRBJ1-2, with TRBD1 as a possible D gene (6 bases). The CDR3 covers 14 residues. Trimming left V 6 bases short and J 4 bases short, with 15 bases between. The germline gives CDR1 MNHEY, CDR2 SVGAGI.

V gene TRBV27 combines with J gene TRBJ1-4; D perhaps matches TRBD1 (5 bases). V was clipped by 2 bases and J by 8 bases, with 18 bases between them. Germline-derived CDR1 and CDR2 are MNHEY and SMNVEV (reference sequence). The CDR3 has 16 residues. The CDR3 DNA sequence: TGTGCCAGCAGTTTAAATCTAGGGCAGGGAGGCGAAAAACTGTTTTTT. It encodes CASSLNLGQGGEKLFF.

The sample holds one count of this clone. The chain recombines TRBV7-8 with TRBJ2-5, with D unclear. The CDR3 contains 13 residues. Trimming pared 5 bases from V and 2 bases from J, leaving 9 bases between. Germline V gives CDR1 SGHVS, CDR2 FQNEAQ. DNA for the CDR3: TGTGCCAGCAGCCCCCCAAGGCAAGAGACCCAGTACTTC. Translation gives CASSPPRQETQYF.